The clone carrying this TCR beta chain occurred a few times. Its specificity is not known. This specimen comes from a study of identical twins. General study results and limits: For zero-insertion analyses, partial confounding could come from invariant MAIT and iNKT cells. Conclusions were based on cross-sectional statistical analysis, without following the same donors. Surplus twin overlap in beta out-of-frame sequences was less pronounced.

It was template switching that added a universal primer site, and there were unique molecular identifiers on the cDNA. A single record per CDR3 protein comes from TCRdb applying MiXCR to the 5' RACE reads. The sample records more than 1.5 million distinct CDR3 sequences, roughly 35% being singletons. The specimen sequenced was cord blood. The sequence derives from a newborn girl in good health.

CDR3 in amino acids: CASTFDRFTSEDNEQFF. CDR3 coding DNA: TGTGCCAGCACCTTTGATCGTTTTACTAGCGAAGACAATGAGCAGTTCTTC. The chain uses TRBV12-3 or TRBV12-4 and TRBJ2-1, with 7 positions matching TRBD2. J lost 5 bases, V lost 7 bases, and 17 bases had no gene match. The CDR3 has 17 residues.